The 10 T cell receptor beta chains presented below share a single source sample, sequenced in a study of blood T cell repertoires in COVID-19. Sequencing used immunoSEQ multiplex PCR; TCRdb keeps in-frame clones, though not all of them. The data contain approximately 300,000 clones, approximately 88% of them singletons. Sequenced input: peripheral blood. The receptors originated from a woman aged 50 to 60 with active or convalescent COVID-19.

This clone was recorded once. The rearrangement links TRBV28 to TRBJ1-2; D is perhaps TRBD1 (5 bases). Trimming left V 3 bases short and J 7 bases short, with 15 bases between. The CDR3 contains 14 residues. Germline V gene lookup returns CDR1 MDHEN and CDR2 SYDVKM. The CDR3 DNA is TGTGCCAGCAGTTTTGGGGGGTCCCCCGTTGGCTACACCTTC. This translates into CASSFGGSPVGYTF.

In its sample, this clone was seen once. The chain couples TRBV12-3 or TRBV12-4 to TRBJ1-5; D ambiguous. The CDR3 has 13 amino acids. V lost 7 bases and J lost 0, with 7 bases in between. In DNA form, the CDR3 reads TGTGCCAGCACCTTAAATAGCAATCAGCCCCAGCATTTT. It is translated as CASTLNSNQPQHF.

This chain uses TRBV18 with TRBJ1-4; no firm D call. Germline loops: CDR1 KGHSH, CDR2 LQKENI. The V end was cut by 4 bases, the J end by 5 bases, with 8 bases between. The CDR3 covers 13 residues. The CDR3 here is CASSRGRNEKLFF. CDR3 in DNA: TGTGCCAGCTCACGTGGGAGAAATGAAAAACTGTTTTTT.

This chain connects TRBV7-9 to TRBJ1-4; D gene ambiguous. The length of the CDR3 is 17 residues. Trimming left V 0 bases short and J 0 bases short, with 11 bases between. In germline, CDR1 is SEHNR, CDR2 FQNEAQ (reference sequence). The CDR3 region has the DNA TGTGCCAGCAGCTTAGCGATAACAGTCGCAACTAATGAAAAACTGTTTTTT. Residues: CASSLAITVATNEKLFF. Based on the CDR3 plus reference TRBV7-9 and TRBJ1-4, the full variable domain is DTGVSQNPRHKITKRGQNVTFRCDPISEHNRLYWYRQTLGQGPEFLTYFQNEAQLEKSRLLSDRFSAERPKGSFSTLEIQRTEQGDSAMYLCASSLAITVATNEKLFFGSGTQLSVL.

This clone came up a few times. CDR3 nucleotides: TGCGCCAGCAGCCAGGAAGGTCGACAGGGCTCTGAAAAACTGTTTTTT. Translated: CASSQEGRQGSEKLFF. The chain joins TRBV4-1 to TRBJ1-4, with 7 positions matching TRBD1. Germline assignment: CDR1 MGHRA and CDR2 YSYEKL. The V gene end was trimmed by 3 bases and the J gene end by 7 bases; junction bases not matched to a gene: 11. The CDR3 length is 16 residues.

This chain joins TRBV5-1 and TRBJ2-5; a possible D gene is TRBD2 (6 bases). This CDR3 has 15 residues. From germline, CDR1 is SGHRS and CDR2 YFSETQ. V shed 0 bases and J shed 5 bases, with 14 bases lying between them. CDR3 sequence (DNA): TGCGCCAGCAGCTTGGCCCCGACTAGTGGGGAGACCCAGTACTTC. It yields the protein CASSLAPTSGETQYF. Variable domain in full (rest from reference TRBV5-1 and TRBJ2-5): KAGVTQTPRYLIKTRGQQVTLSCSPISGHRSVSWYQQTPGQGLQFLFEYFSETQRNKGNFPGRFSGRQFSNSRSEMNVSTLELGDSALYLCASSLAPTSGETQYFGPGTRLLVL.

The J gene is TRBJ2-3, the V gene TRBV7-2, with D maybe TRBD2 (5 bases). CDR1 SGHTA and CDR2 FQGNSA come from the germline V gene. The V and J ends lost 2 bases and 3 bases respectively, with 18 bases between them. The CDR3 has 17 residues. The CDR3 loop reads CASSLKARGWATDTQYF. CDR3 DNA sequence: TGTGCCAGCAGCTTAAAAGCCCGGGGTTGGGCAACAGATACGCAGTATTTT.

This sequence joins TRBV9 and TRBJ2-3; D perhaps matches TRBD2 (5 bases). V was clipped by 2 bases and J by 1 base, with 20 bases between them. Per germline, CDR1 SGDLS and CDR2 YYNGEE. The length of the CDR3 is 18 residues. CDR3 loop: CASSVTTPREWGTDTQYF. CDR3 nucleotides: TGTGCCAGCAGCGTCACGACGCCTAGGGAGTGGGGCACAGATACGCAGTATTTT.

This clone has more than one count but fewer than ten. This chain links TRBV2 with TRBJ1-2, with TRBD1 as a possible D gene (6 bases). Trimming cost V 8 bases and J 0 bases, with 19 bases left between them. Germline V lookup: CDR1 SNHLY, CDR2 FYNNEI. The CDR3 runs to 16 residues. The CDR3: CASVDSLFDSNYGYTF. The DNA for the CDR3 is TGTGCCAGCGTGGACAGCCTCTTTGACTCTAACTATGGCTACACCTTC.

In DNA, the CDR3 is TGTGCCAGCAGTCCTCCGGGACAGGGGGTCTACGAGCAGTACTTC. Translated: CASSPPGQGVYEQYF. The V call is TRBV28, the J call TRBJ2-7, with 11 bases aligning to TRBD1. There are 15 residues in the CDR3. Per germline, CDR1 MDHEN and CDR2 SYDVKM. With 5 bases clipped from V and 3 bases from J, the junction kept 6 bases outside the gene matches.